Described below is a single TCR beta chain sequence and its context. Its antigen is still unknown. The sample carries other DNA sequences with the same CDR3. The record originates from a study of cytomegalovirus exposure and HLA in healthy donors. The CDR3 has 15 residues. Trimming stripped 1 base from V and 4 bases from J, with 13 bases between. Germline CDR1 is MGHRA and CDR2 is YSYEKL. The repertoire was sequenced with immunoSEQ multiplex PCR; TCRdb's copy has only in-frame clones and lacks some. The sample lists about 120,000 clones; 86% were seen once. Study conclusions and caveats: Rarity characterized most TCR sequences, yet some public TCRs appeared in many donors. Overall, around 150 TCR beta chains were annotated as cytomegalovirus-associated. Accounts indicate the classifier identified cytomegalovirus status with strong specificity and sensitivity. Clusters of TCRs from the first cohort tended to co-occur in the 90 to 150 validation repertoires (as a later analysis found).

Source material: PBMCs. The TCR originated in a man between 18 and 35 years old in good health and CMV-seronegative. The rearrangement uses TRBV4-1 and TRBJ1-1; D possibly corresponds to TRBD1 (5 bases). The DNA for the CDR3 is TGCGCCAGCAGCCAAGTGCAGGGTGCCGGCACTGAAGCTTTCTTT. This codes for CASSQVQGAGTEAFF.